This T cell receptor beta chain was sequenced in a study of memory CD4+ T cells and cytomegalovirus serostatus. In the study overall: Of the healthy Belgian adults, 9 were CMV seropositive and approximately 25 seronegative. Study-level points and caveats: The CMV-associated TCR signature appears largely within the CD4+ memory repertoire. Of 150 to 200 reported CMV TCRbeta sequences, around 63 were found in memory CD4+ repertoires.

Deletions cut 1 base from V and 6 bases from J, with 10 bases between. This CDR3 spans 14 amino acids. Per germline, CDR1 MDHEN and CDR2 SYDVKM. The sort gate was single viable CD3+CD4+CD8-CD45RO+ cells for memory CD4+ T cells. Positive selection with CD4 microbeads enriched total CD4+ T cells. Only in-frame clones appear in the TCRdb table, and some are missing; sequencing was by immunoSEQ multiplex PCR. The sample yields 35,000 to 55,000 clones, around four fifths seen once. Points on this clone: Antigen unknown.

The specimen sequenced was memory CD4+ T cells from blood. The TCR originated in an adult in good health and CMV-seronegative. This rearrangement joins TRBV28 to TRBJ1-3; no firm D call. DNA of the CDR3: TGTGCCAGCAGTTTATCGGGTCGGAAAAACACCATATATTTT. Its translation is CASSLSGRKNTIYF.